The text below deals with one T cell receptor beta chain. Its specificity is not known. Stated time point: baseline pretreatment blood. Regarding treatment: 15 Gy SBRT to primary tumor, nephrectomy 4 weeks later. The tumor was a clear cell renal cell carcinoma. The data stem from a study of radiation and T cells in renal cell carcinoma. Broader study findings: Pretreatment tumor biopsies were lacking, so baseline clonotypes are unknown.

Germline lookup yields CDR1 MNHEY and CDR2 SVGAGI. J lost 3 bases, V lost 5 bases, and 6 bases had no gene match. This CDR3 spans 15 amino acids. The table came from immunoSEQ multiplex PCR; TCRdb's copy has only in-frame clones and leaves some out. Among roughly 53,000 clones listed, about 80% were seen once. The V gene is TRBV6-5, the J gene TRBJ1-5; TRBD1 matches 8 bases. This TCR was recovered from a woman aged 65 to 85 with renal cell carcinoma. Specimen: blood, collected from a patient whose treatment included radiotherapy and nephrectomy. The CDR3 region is CASSVRTGNNQPQHF. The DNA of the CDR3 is TGTGCCAGCAGTGTAAGGACAGGGAACAATCAGCCCCAGCATTTT.